This TCR beta chain came from a study of yellow fever vaccine responses in identical twins. On this clonotype itself: The antigen remains unidentified.

Findings and limits, study-wide: The authors reported partly convergent, partly personalized vaccine responses in identical twins.

TCRdb re-called the RT-PCR reads through MiXCR, storing one row per CDR3 protein. Of about 2,800 distinct CDR3 sequences detected, around 90% appear once; the ten largest clones hold around 1.6%. This CDR3 comprises 13 residues. Looked up from germline, CDR1 is SQVTM and CDR2 is ANQGSEA. Trimming left V 7 bases short and J 4 bases short, with 16 bases between. The specimen was T cells from blood (PBMCs), unsorted or a sorted subset (not recorded which), collected before or after yellow fever vaccination (not recorded which). V usage is TRBV29-1 and J usage is TRBJ1-1; D uncertain. This TCR came from a female donor who received the yellow fever vaccine. For the CDR3, the DNA is TGCAGCGCAGGTTTCGGGGTGGGCACTGAAGCTTTCTTT. It yields the protein CSAGFGVGTEAFF.